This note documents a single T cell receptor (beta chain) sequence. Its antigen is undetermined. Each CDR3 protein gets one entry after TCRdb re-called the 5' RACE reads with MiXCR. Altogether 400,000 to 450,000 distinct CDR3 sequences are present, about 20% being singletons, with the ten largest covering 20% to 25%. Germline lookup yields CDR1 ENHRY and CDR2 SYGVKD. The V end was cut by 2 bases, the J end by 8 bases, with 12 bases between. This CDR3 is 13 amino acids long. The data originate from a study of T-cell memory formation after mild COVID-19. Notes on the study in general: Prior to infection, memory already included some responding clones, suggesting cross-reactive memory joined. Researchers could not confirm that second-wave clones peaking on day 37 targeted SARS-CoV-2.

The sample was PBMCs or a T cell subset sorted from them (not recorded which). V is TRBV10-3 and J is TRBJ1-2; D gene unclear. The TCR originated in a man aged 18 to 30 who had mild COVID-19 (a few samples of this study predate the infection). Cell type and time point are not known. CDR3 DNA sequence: TGTGCCATCAGTGAGCCCCCGATGGGAGGCTACACCTTC. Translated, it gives CAISEPPMGGYTF.